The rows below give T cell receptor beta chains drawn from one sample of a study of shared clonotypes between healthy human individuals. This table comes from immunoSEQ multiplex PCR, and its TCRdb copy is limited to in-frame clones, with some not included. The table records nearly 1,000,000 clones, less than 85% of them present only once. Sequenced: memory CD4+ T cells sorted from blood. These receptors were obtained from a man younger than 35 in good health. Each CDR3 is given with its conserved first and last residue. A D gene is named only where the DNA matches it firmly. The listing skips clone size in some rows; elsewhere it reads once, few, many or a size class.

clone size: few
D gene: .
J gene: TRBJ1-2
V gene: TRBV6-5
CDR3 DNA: TGTGCCAGCAGTCGAAGGGTGTCCGAGGGCTACACCTTC
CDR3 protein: CASSRRVSEGYTF

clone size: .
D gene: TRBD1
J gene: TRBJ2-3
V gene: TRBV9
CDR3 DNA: TGTGCCAGCAGCGATAGGACAGGGGCGCAGTATTTT
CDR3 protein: CASSDRTGAQYF

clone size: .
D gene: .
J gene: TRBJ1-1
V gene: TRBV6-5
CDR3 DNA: TGTGCCAGCAGGGTAGGGGCGAACACTGAAGCTTTCTTT
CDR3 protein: CASRVGANTEAFF

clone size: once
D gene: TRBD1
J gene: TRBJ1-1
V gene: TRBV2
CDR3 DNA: TGTGCCAGCAGTAACAGGGGGACCATGAACACTGAAGCTTTCTTT
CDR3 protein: CASSNRGTMNTEAFF

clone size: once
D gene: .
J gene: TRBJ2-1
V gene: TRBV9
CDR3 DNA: TGTGCCAGCAGCAGAGGAGGGAGCTCCTACAATGAGCAGTTCTTC
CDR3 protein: CASSRGGSSYNEQFF

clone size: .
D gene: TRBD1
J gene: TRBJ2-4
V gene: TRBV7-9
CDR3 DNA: TGTGCCAGCAGCTACGGGACAGTAGGAAACATTCAGTACTTC
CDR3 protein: CASSYGTVGNIQYF

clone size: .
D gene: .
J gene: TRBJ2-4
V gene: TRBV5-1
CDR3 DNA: TGCGCCAGCAGCTTCGGAGAGGGGGCCAAAAACATTCAGTACTTC
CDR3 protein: CASSFGEGAKNIQYF

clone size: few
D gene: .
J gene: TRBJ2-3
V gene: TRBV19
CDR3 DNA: TGTGCCAGTAGTATAGGAGGGCGGGGCAGCACAGATACGCAGTATTTT
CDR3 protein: CASSIGGRGSTDTQYF

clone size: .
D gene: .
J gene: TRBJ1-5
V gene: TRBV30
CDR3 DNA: TGTGCCTGGAGGGGTCAAACGGGCAATCAGCCCCAGCATTTT
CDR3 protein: CAWRGQTGNQPQHF

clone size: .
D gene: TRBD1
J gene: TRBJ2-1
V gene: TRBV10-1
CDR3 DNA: TGCGCCAGCAGTGGACAGGGGGTTTACAATGAGCAGTTCTTC
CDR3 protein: CASSGQGVYNEQFF

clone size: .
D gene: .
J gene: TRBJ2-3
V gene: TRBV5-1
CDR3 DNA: TGCGCCAGCAGCACGCAGGGTCGTGGGGATACGCAGTATTTT
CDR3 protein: CASSTQGRGDTQYF

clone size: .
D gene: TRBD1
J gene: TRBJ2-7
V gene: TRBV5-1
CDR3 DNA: TGCGCCTCACGGACTGGGACAGACTCCTACGAGCAGTACTTC
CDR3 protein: CASRTGTDSYEQYF

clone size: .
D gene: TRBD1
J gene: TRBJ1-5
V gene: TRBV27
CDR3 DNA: TGTGCCAGCAGTTTATCGCGGGACAGAGGGTTTCAGCCCCAGCATTTT
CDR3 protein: CASSLSRDRGFQPQHF

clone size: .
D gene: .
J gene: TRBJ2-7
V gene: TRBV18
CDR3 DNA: TGTGCCAGCTCCTTACCCGGGGCCGAGCAGTACTTC
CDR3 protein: CASSLPGAEQYF

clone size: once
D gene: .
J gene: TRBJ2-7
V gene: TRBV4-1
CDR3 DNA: TGCGCCAGCAGCCAGAGCTGGACTCTTAACTACGAGCAGTACTTC
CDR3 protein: CASSQSWTLNYEQYF

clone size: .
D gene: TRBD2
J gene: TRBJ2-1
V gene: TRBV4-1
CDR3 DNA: TGCGCCAGCAGCCCCGGACTAGCGGTTAACAATGAGCAGTTCTTC
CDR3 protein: CASSPGLAVNNEQFF

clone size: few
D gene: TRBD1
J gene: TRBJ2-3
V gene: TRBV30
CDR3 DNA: TGTGCCTGGAGTGTGAGGGACAGGGTAGTAGATACGCAGTATTTT
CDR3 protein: CAWSVRDRVVDTQYF

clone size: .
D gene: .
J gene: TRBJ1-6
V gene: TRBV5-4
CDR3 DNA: TGTGCCAGCAGCCCCGTCCGGGTGGGCAATTCACCCCTCCACTTT
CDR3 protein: CASSPVRVGNSPLHF

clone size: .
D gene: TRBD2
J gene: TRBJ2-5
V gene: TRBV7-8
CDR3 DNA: TGTGCCAGCAGCCCGGGACTAGCGAAAGAGACCCAGTACTTC
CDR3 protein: CASSPGLAKETQYF

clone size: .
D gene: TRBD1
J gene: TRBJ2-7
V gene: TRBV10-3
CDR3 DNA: TGTGCCATCAGCAAAACGGGACAGCCCTACGAGCAGTACTTC
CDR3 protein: CAISKTGQPYEQYF

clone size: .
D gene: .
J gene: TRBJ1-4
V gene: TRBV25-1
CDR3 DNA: TGTGCCAGCCAGATTGCAACTAATGAAAAACTGTTTTTT
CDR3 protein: CASQIATNEKLFF

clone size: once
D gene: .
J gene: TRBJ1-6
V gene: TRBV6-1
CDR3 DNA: TGTGCCATCAAACTCGGGGTCGATAATTCACCCCTCCACTTT
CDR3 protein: CAIKLGVDNSPLHF

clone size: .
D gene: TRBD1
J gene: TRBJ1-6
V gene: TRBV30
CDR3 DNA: TGTGCCTGGAGTGTACAGGGGGCGCGGGGTTCACCCCTCCACTTT
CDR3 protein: CAWSVQGARGSPLHF

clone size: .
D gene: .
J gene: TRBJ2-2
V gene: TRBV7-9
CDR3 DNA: TGTGCCAGCAGCTTCGGGACTCTAAACACCGGGGAGCTGTTTTTT
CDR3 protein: CASSFGTLNTGELFF

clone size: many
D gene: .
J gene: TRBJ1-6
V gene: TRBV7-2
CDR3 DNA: TGTGCCAGCAGCCCACGAGTGACGGCATCACCCCTCCACTTT
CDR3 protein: CASSPRVTASPLHF

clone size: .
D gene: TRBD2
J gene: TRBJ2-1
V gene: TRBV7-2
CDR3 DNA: TGTGCCAGCAGCTCCGGGACTAGCGGGAGCTATAGCTACAATGAGCAGTTCTTC
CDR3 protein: CASSSGTSGSYSYNEQFF

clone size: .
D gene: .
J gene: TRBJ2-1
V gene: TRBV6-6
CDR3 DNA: TGTGCCAGCAGTAAACTAGCCTACAATGAGCAGTTCTTC
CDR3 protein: CASSKLAYNEQFF

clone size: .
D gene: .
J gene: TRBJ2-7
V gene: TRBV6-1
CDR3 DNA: TGTGCCAGCAGTGAAGGAATTTGGGAGACGTTAAGCTCCTACGAGCAGTACTTC
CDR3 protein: CASSEGIWETLSSYEQYF

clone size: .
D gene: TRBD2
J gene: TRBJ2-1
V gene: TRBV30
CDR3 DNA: TGTGCCTGGGGCGGGGGGAGACGCAATGAGCAGTTCTTC
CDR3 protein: CAWGGGRRNEQFF

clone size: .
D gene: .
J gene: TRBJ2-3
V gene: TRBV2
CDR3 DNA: TGTGCCAGCAGTGCCCAGGTGGCGGATACGCAGTATTTT
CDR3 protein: CASSAQVADTQYF

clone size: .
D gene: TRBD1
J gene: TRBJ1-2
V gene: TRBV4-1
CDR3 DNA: TGCGCCAGCAGCCAAGGACAGGGGGCCCCCAACTATGGCTACACCTTC
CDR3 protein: CASSQGQGAPNYGYTF

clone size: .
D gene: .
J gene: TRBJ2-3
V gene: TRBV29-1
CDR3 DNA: TGCAGCGTTGGGATACCCTTCACAGATACGCAGTATTTT
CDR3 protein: CSVGIPFTDTQYF

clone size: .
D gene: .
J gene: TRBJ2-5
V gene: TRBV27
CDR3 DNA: TGTGCCAGCAGAACGGAGAAGACCCAGTACTTC
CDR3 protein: CASRTEKTQYF

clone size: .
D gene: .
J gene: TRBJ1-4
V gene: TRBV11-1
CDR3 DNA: TGTGCCAGCAGCTTAGGACAGACAACTAATGAAAAACTGTTTTTT
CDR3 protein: CASSLGQTTNEKLFF

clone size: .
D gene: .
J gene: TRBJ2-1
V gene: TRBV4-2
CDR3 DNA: TGTGCCAGCAGCCAAGATAGGGGGGGGGCCCCATACAATGAGCAGTTCTTC
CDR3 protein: CASSQDRGGAPYNEQFF

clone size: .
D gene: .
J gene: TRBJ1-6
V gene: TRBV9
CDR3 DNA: TGTGCCAGCAGCGCCCGGCACGGTGAGACACCCCTCCACTTT
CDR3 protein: CASSARHGETPLHF

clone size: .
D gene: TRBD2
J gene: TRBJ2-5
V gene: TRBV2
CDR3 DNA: TGTGCCAGCAGTGAGGCGGGGGGCGGTGAGACCCAGTACTTC
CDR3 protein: CASSEAGGGETQYF

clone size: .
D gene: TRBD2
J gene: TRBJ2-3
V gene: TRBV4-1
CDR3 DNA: TGCGCCAGCAGCCAAGAAGTAGCGGGGGGGATTGATACGCAGTATTTT
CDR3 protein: CASSQEVAGGIDTQYF